These 13 T cell receptor beta chains came from one sample sequenced in a study of technical replicates of blood from several donors. TCRdb keeps only in-frame clones here, not all; method: immunoSEQ multiplex PCR. The sample holds tens of thousands of clones; 94% are singletons and the top ten take 0.25% to 0.3%. The sequenced material came from T cells isolated from PBMCs. Receptor source: a human donor in good health.

This clone showed up just a few times. V is TRBV5-4 and J is TRBJ2-7; weak D call: TRBD2 (6 bases). CDR3 length equals 14 residues. Germline V lookup: CDR1 SGHNT, CDR2 YYREEE (reference sequence). V was trimmed by 3 bases and J by 5 bases, leaving 15 bases between them. The CDR3 here is CASSSTGSVDEQYF. As DNA, the CDR3 is TGTGCCAGCAGCTCTACCGGGAGTGTCGACGAGCAGTACTTC.

This rearrangement joins TRBV7-6 to TRBJ2-7; 7 bases agree with TRBD1. This CDR3 spans 15 amino acids. V was clipped by 5 bases and J by 1 base; unmatched bases: 8. Germline V CDR1 and CDR2: SGHVS, FNYEAQ. The CDR3 DNA reads TGTGCCAGCAGCCCACAGACAGGGCAATCCTACGAGCAGTACTTC. This sequence encodes CASSPQTGQSYEQYF. The variable domain in full, with the rest retrieved from reference TRBV7-6 and TRBJ2-7, is GAGVSQSPRYKVTKRGQDVALRCDPISGHVSLYWYRQALGQGPEFLTYFNYEAQQDKSGLPNDRFSAERPEGSISTLTIQRTEQRDSAMYRCASSPQTGQSYEQYFGPGTRLTVT.

This rearrangement joins TRBV7-2 to TRBJ2-7; D is unresolved. This CDR3 contains 11 residues. From germline, CDR1 is SGHTA and CDR2 FQGNSA. Trimming removed 5 bases from V and 4 bases from J, with 6 bases in between. In DNA, the CDR3 is TGTGCCAGCAGCCACAGATACGAGCAGTACTTC. This encodes CASSHRYEQYF.

The V and J genes are TRBV18 and TRBJ1-1, with 7 nucleotides matching TRBD1. Trimming at V came to 3 bases and at J to 5 bases, leaving 3 bases not matched to a gene. There are 13 residues in the CDR3. CDR1 is KGHSH, CDR2 LQKENI, per germline. CDR3 DNA: TGTGCCAGCTCACCTGCAGGGGGAACTGAAGCTTTCTTT. Amino acid sequence: CASSPAGGTEAFF.

The chain combines TRBV12-5 with TRBJ2-5, with TRBD1 as a possible D gene (7 bases). This CDR3 has 19 amino acids. V lost 3 bases to trimming and J lost 5 bases, with 28 bases between them. Germline assignment: CDR1 LGHNT and CDR2 FRNRAP. CDR3 coding DNA: TGTGCTAGTGGTTTTTACCCTATCGGGCGACAGGGAGGATCGGAGACCCAGTACTTC. Translation: CASGFYPIGRQGGSETQYF. Using reference TRBV12-5 and TRBJ2-5 for the parts outside the CDR3, the full variable domain is DARVTQTPRHKVTEMGQEVTMRCQPILGHNTVFWYRQTMMQGLELLAYFRNRAPLDDSGMPKDRFSAEMPDATLATLKIQPSEPRDSAVYFCASGFYPIGRQGGSETQYFGPGTRLLVL.

The chain links TRBV2 to TRBJ2-7, with 8 bases lining up with TRBD1. This CDR3 is 14 amino acids long. V gave up 6 bases and J gave up 5 bases; unmatched junction bases: 9. Germline CDR1 is SNHLY and CDR2 is FYNNEI. CDR3 sequence: CASRRMDRANEQYF. CDR3 coding DNA: TGTGCCAGCAGAAGAATGGACAGGGCGAACGAGCAGTACTTC.

The chain has TRBV5-1 and TRBJ2-7, with 9 bases matching TRBD1. The J segment lost 4 bases and the V segment lost 7 bases, leaving 9 bases of the junction unmatched. Germline values: CDR1 SGHRS, CDR2 YFSETQ. This CDR3 region has 14 residues. CDR3 residues: CASGTGGYAYEQYF. CDR3 sequence (DNA): TGCGCCAGCGGAACAGGGGGCTATGCGTACGAGCAGTACTTC.

This clone was seen a handful of times. The V call is TRBV28, the J call TRBJ2-3, with 12 bases matching TRBD1. The trim removed 3 bases at V and 3 bases at J, leaving 1 base unmatched. The length of the CDR3 is 15 residues. Germline CDR1 reads MDHEN; CDR2 reads SYDVKM. CDR3 DNA: TGTGCCAGCAGTTTGGGACAGGGGGCAACAGATACGCAGTATTTT. It codes for CASSLGQGATDTQYF.

In its sample, this clone was seen once. The chain combines TRBV10-3 with TRBJ1-1; D uncertain. In germline, CDR1 is ENHRY, CDR2 SYGVKD. This CDR3 comprises 15 residues. V shed 4 bases and J shed 4 bases, with 16 bases lying between them. The CDR3 reads CAISVRGGLFTEAFF. CDR3 nucleotides: TGTGCCATCAGTGTTAGAGGTGGTTTGTTCACTGAAGCTTTCTTT.

The J gene is TRBJ2-1, the V gene TRBV28; 10 bases agree with TRBD2. The CDR3 has 15 residues. V lost 5 bases, J lost 7 bases, and 8 bases stayed unmatched. Germline V gene data show CDR1 as MDHEN and CDR2 as SYDVKM. As DNA, the CDR3 is TGTGCCAGCAGTCACTTAAAGACTAGCGGGAATGAGCAGTTCTTC. It translates to CASSHLKTSGNEQFF.

This clone was found once. The chain recombines TRBV4-1 with TRBJ2-3; 9 bases map to TRBD1. The CDR3 is made up of 16 amino acids. V shed 4 bases and J 6 bases; nucleotides not matched to a gene: 11. Looked up from germline, CDR1 is MGHRA and CDR2 is YSYEKL. Written as DNA, the CDR3 is TGCGCCAGCAGCCTCCGGACAGGGGCGTTCAAGGATACGCAGTATTTT. Protein: CASSLRTGAFKDTQYF.

V usage is TRBV6-1 and J usage is TRBJ2-7, with D unresolved. Germline values: CDR1 MNHNS, CDR2 SASEGT. This CDR3 contains 15 residues. The V end lost 1 base, the J end lost 3 bases, and 13 bases lay between the germline ends. The CDR3 region is CASSEDGWNYYEQYF. The CDR3 bases are TGTGCCAGCAGTGAAGACGGGTGGAATTACTACGAGCAGTACTTC.

This chain connects TRBV4-1 to TRBJ2-7; 8 bases align to TRBD2. The CDR3 has 16 residues. The J segment lost 2 bases and the V segment lost 4 bases, leaving 10 bases of the junction unmatched. Germline V gives CDR1 MGHRA, CDR2 YSYEKL. CDR3 nucleotide sequence: TGCGCCAGCAGCCCCCCTGGCGGGAGGAGTCCCTACGAGCAGTACTTC. Protein product: CASSPPGGRSPYEQYF.